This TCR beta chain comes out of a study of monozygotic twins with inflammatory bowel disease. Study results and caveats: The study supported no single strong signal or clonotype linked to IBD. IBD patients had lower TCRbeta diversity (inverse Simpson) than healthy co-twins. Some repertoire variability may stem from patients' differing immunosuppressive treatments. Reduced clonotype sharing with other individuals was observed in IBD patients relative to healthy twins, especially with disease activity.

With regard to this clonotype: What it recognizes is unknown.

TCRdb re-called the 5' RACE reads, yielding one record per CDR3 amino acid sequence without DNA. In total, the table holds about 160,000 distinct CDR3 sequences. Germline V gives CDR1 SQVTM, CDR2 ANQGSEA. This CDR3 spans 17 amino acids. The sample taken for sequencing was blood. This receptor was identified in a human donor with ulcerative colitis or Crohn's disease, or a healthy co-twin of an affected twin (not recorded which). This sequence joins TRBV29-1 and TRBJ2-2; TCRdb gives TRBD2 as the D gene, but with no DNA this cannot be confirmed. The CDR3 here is CSVEGLAGGRMTGELFF.